These 3 T cell receptor beta chains originate from one sample sequenced in a study of blood T cell repertoires in COVID-19. Sequencing was performed with immunoSEQ multiplex PCR; in TCRdb, only in-frame clones are kept and a portion is missing. The sample gives more than 70,000 clones, over 75% of which show up once; about 3.8% is in the top ten. Source material: peripheral blood. Receptors originate from a man in his sixties with acute or convalescent COVID-19.

The chain is built from TRBV29-1 and TRBJ2-2; 7 bases line up with TRBD2. This CDR3 is built from 11 residues. CDR1 is SQVTM, CDR2 ANQGSEA, per germline. V dropped 6 bases and J dropped 6; count of bases not matched to a gene: 1. CDR3 protein: CSVGGSGELFF. In DNA, the CDR3 is TGCAGCGTGGGAGGGTCCGGGGAGCTGTTTTTT.

This chain connects TRBV7-9 to TRBJ1-5, with unresolved D. Germline loops: CDR1 SEHNR, CDR2 FQNEAQ (reference sequence). The CDR3 runs 13 residues. V was trimmed by 1 base and J by 5 bases, leaving 6 bases between them. In DNA, the CDR3 is TGTGCCAGCAGCTTAGAACGGGATCAGCCCCAGCATTTT. This sequence encodes CASSLERDQPQHF.

CDR3 sequence reads: CASSLSVGEQYF. The CDR3 nucleotides read TGTGCCAGCAGCTTAAGCGTGGGCGAGCAGTACTTC. This rearrangement joins TRBV7-9 to TRBJ2-7, with no clear D. Germline CDR1 is SEHNR and CDR2 is FQNEAQ (reference sequence). The germline V and J ends were trimmed by 2 bases and 6 bases, with 8 bases remaining between them. This CDR3 contains 12 residues. The full variable domain, with the rest looked up from reference TRBV7-9 and TRBJ2-7, is DTGVSQNPRHKITKRGQNVTFRCDPISEHNRLYWYRQTLGQGPEFLTYFQNEAQLEKSRLLSDRFSAERPKGSFSTLEIQRTEQGDSAMYLCASSLSVGEQYFGPGTRLTVT.